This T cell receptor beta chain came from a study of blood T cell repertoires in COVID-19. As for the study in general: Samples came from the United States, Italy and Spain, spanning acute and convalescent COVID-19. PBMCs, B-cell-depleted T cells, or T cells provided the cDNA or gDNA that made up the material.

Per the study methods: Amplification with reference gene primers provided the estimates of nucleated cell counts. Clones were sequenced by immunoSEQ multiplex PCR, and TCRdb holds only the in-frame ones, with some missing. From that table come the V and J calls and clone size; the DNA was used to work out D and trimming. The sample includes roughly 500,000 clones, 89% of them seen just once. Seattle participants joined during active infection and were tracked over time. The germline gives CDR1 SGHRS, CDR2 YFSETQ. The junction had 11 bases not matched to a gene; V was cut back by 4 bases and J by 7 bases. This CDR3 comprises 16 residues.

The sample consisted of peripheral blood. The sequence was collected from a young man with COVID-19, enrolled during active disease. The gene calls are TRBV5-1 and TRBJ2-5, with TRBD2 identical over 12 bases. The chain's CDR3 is CASSQTSGSFWGTQYF. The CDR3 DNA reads TGCGCCAGCAGCCAGACTAGCGGGAGTTTCTGGGGGACCCAGTACTTC. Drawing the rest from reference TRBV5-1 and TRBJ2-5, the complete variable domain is KAGVTQTPRYLIKTRGQQVTLSCSPISGHRSVSWYQQTPGQGLQFLFEYFSETQRNKGNFPGRFSGRQFSNSRSEMNVSTLELGDSALYLCASSQTSGSFWGTQYFGPGTRLLVL.